The rows below give T cell receptor beta chains drawn from one sample of a study of regulatory T cells in long-lasting Graves disease. Each CDR3 protein gets one entry after TCRdb re-called the multiplex PCR reads with MiXCR. Counted here are 300,000 to 400,000 distinct CDR3 sequences, roughly a sixth occurring once; the ten biggest clones make up less than 35%. The same data also went into a second study, on T cells in Graves' hyperthyroidism and ophthalmopathy.

The material sequenced was peripheral blood mononuclear cells (PBMCs), taken at new diagnosis, from a patient treated with antithyroid drugs. All receptors derive from a middle-aged man with Graves disease. Both conserved end residues are trimmed from each CDR3.

v_call	j_call	cdr3_aa
TRBV20-1	TRBJ2-1	SARAGTGYRYNEQF
TRBV7-2	TRBJ2-5	ASSLVHQETQY
TRBV12-3/TRBV12-4	TRBJ1-1	ASSHRRLNTEAF
TRBV11-2	TRBJ2-7	ASSSQGGGPYEQY
TRBV9	TRBJ2-2	ASSVGQGNTGELF
TRBV2	TRBJ2-7	ASSEWRYEQY
TRBV24-1	TRBJ1-1	ATSRGVNTEAF
TRBV7-2	TRBJ2-7	ASSLGGTGDYEQY
TRBV19	TRBJ2-1	ASSLRTSGGVGNEQF
TRBV4-3	TRBJ1-3	TSSQYWTGRSGNTIY
TRBV7-9	TRBJ1-6	ASSLQSGSPLH
TRBV11-2	TRBJ1-3	ASGARRNSGNTIY
TRBV9	TRBJ2-3	ASSVPVGPTDTQY
TRBV6-2/TRBV6-3	TRBJ1-5	ASSEVGVDQPQH
TRBV4-2	TRBJ2-7	ASSTGGTIKFEQY
TRBV11-2	TRBJ1-1	ASSHGRVNTEAF
TRBV5-1	TRBJ2-1	ASSIRDRNGDEQF